Following are 23 T cell receptor beta chains from one sample sequenced in a study of identical twins. Via MiXCR, TCRdb re-called the 5' RACE reads, giving one row per CDR3 protein. The sample has around 200,000 distinct CDR3 sequences; approximately 9% are singletons. Sequenced material: memory (CD45RO+) T cells sorted from blood. Source of these receptors: a woman between 18 and 29 years old in good health.

There are a few counts of this clonotype. The chain couples TRBV5-6 to TRBJ2-7, with D possibly being TRBD1 (6 bases). Trimming removed 5 bases from V and 0 bases from J, with 12 bases in between. CDR1 and CDR2 (germline): SGHDT, YYEEEE. The CDR3 consists of 14 residues. The CDR3: CASSYDRNSYEQYF. In nucleotides, the CDR3 is TGTGCCAGCAGTTACGACAGGAACTCCTACGAGCAGTACTTC.

In its sample, this clonotype was seen many times. The CDR3 region is CSALNTEAFF. CDR3 nucleotide sequence: TGCAGCGCACTAAACACTGAAGCTTTCTTT. The V and J genes are TRBV29-1 and TRBJ1-1; the D is unclear. V lost 7 bases, J lost 2 bases, and 5 bases lay in between. The CDR3 is 10 amino acids. Per germline, CDR1 SQVTM and CDR2 ANQGSEA.

This clonotype was recorded many times. J is TRBJ2-1 and V is TRBV7-2; 12 nucleotides agree with TRBD2. The V gene's germline CDR1 is SGHTA and CDR2 FQGNSA. This CDR3 has 16 amino acids. With V trimmed by 5 bases and J by 4 bases, 6 bases remained unmatched. The CDR3 loop reads CASSRLAGAIYNEQFF. The CDR3 DNA reads as TGTGCCAGCAGCAGACTAGCGGGAGCGATATACAATGAGCAGTTCTTC.

This clonotype was detected only a few times. The chain combines TRBV9 with TRBJ2-5, with 8 positions matching TRBD2. Germline lookup yields CDR1 SGDLS and CDR2 YYNGEE. The CDR3 has 15 amino acids. V shed 2 bases and J 5 bases; nucleotides not matched to a gene: 8. The CDR3: CASSVSIGGAETQYF. The CDR3 nucleotides read TGTGCCAGCAGCGTGTCGATCGGGGGGGCGGAGACCCAGTACTTC.

This chain joins TRBV30 and TRBJ2-1; 8 nucleotides line up with TRBD1. The CDR3 is 11 amino acids. J gave up 8 bases and V 5 bases, and 2 bases lay outside the gene matches. The germline CDR1 and CDR2 sequences are GTSNPN and SVGIG (reference sequence). The CDR3 sequence: CAWAGGHEQFF. For the CDR3, the DNA is TGTGCCTGGGCAGGGGGCCATGAGCAGTTCTTC.

This clonotype came up once. A much larger clone lies a single base off, so this may be a read error. V and J are TRBV12-3 or TRBV12-4 and TRBJ2-2; D gene ambiguous. The ends were cut back, 6 bases at V and 3 bases at J, with 11 bases in the middle. This CDR3 is built from 14 residues. The CDR3 reads CASRGSRYTGELFF. The CDR3 nucleotides read TGTGCCAGCAGAGGCAGCCGATACACCGGGGAGCTGTTTTTT.

This clonotype was seen ten or more times. The chain carries TRBV12-3 or TRBV12-4 and TRBJ1-3; D is undetermined. The CDR3 has 13 amino acids. The V and J ends lost 3 bases and 0 bases respectively, with 3 bases between them. The CDR3 DNA reads TGTGCCAGCAGTTTCACCTCTGGAAACACCATATATTTT. Its translation is CASSFTSGNTIYF.

This clonotype came up a few times. The rearrangement uses TRBV18 and TRBJ1-1; D is uncertain. Trimming took 3 bases from V and 1 from J, leaving 12 bases between them. Per germline, CDR1 KGHSH and CDR2 LQKENI. The CDR3 is 15 amino acids. CDR3 protein: CASSPFKTPNTEAFF. CDR3 sequence (DNA): TGTGCCAGCTCACCTTTCAAAACACCGAACACTGAAGCTTTCTTT.

This clonotype was picked up many times. The chain employs TRBV7-9 and TRBJ2-1; 9 bases are shared with TRBD1. CDR1 and CDR2 (germline): SEHNR, FQNEAQ (reference sequence). The CDR3 has 15 residues. Losses at the gene ends were 3 bases for V and 5 bases for J; bases not matched to a gene: 5. The CDR3 nucleotides read TGTGCCAGCAGCTTTCAGACAGGGGGGAACAATGAGCAGTTCTTC. Protein product: CASSFQTGGNNEQFF.

This clonotype was seen ten or more times. V is TRBV5-1 and J is TRBJ1-1; a possible D gene is TRBD1 (5 bases). Deletions cut 4 bases from V and 4 bases from J, with 14 bases between. This CDR3 comprises 14 residues. CDR1 and CDR2 from the germline V gene are SGHRS and YFSETQ. In nucleotides, the CDR3 is TGCGCCAGCAGCCAACAGGTCGGAGGCACTGAAGCTTTCTTT. This sequence encodes CASSQQVGGTEAFF. Together with reference TRBV5-1 and TRBJ1-1, the CDR3 gives the full variable domain: KAGVTQTPRYLIKTRGQQVTLSCSPISGHRSVSWYQQTPGQGLQFLFEYFSETQRNKGNFPGRFSGRQFSNSRSEMNVSTLELGDSALYLCASSQQVGGTEAFFGQGTRLTVV.

This clonotype was seen just once. The J gene is TRBJ1-2, the V gene TRBV18, with 9 bases matching TRBD1. CDR3 length: 15 residues. CDR1 KGHSH and CDR2 LQKENI come from the germline V gene. V lost 3 bases, J lost 6 bases, and 8 bases stayed unmatched. Here the CDR3 reads CASSPQQGAQDGYTF. The CDR3 region has the DNA TGTGCCAGCTCACCTCAACAGGGGGCACAGGATGGCTACACCTTC. The complete variable domain, with remaining parts taken from reference TRBV18 and TRBJ1-2, reads NAGVMQNPRHLVRRRGQEARLRCSPMKGHSHVYWYRQLPEEGLKFMVYLQKENIIDESGMPKERFSAEFPKEGPSILRIQQVVRGDSAAYFCASSPQQGAQDGYTFGSGTRLTVV.

This clonotype was counted ten times or more. The gene calls are TRBV12-3 or TRBV12-4 and TRBJ2-1, with D perhaps TRBD1 or TRBD2 (5 bases each). Trimming pared 8 bases from V and 4 bases from J, leaving 15 bases between. The CDR3 extends over 14 amino acids. The CDR3 coding sequence is TGTGCCAGCTGGGGGACGGAAAATTACAATGAGCAGTTCTTC. Translating gives CASWGTENYNEQFF.

The rearrangement joins TRBV2 to TRBJ2-1; D is unclear. From germline, CDR1 is SNHLY and CDR2 FYNNEI. The V gene lost 6 bases and the J gene lost 6 bases, with 9 bases spanning the gap. The CDR3 has 12 residues. The CDR3 nucleotides are TGTGCCAGCAGGACACCCCTCAATGAGCAGTTCTTC. Translated: CASRTPLNEQFF.

The V and J genes are TRBV24-1 and TRBJ2-1, with 7 bases lining up with TRBD1. The ends lost 5 bases at V and 8 bases at J; junction bases unmatched: 8. Per the germline V gene, CDR1 is KGHDR and CDR2 is SFDVKD. The CDR3 is 14 residues long. The DNA of the CDR3 is TGTGCCACCAGTGTAACAGGGGTGGTACATGAGCAGTTCTTC. It is translated as CATSVTGVVHEQFF.

This clonotype occurred many times. The chain combines TRBV7-9 with TRBJ2-1; unclear D gene. The V gene lost 2 bases and the J gene lost 9 bases, with 8 bases spanning the gap. Germline CDR1 is SEHNR and CDR2 is FQNEAQ (reference sequence). The CDR3 consists of 12 residues. CDR3 bases: TGTGCCAGCAGCTTAATAGCCCCTGAGCAGTTCTTC. Translation gives CASSLIAPEQFF.

The rearrangement links TRBV20-1 to TRBJ2-1, with 12 bases aligning to TRBD2. Germline V CDR1 and CDR2: DFQATT, SNEGSKA (reference sequence). The CDR3 covers 16 residues. Trimming cost V 2 bases and J 8 bases; bases outside gene matches: 10. This chain's CDR3 is CSARRGRTSGIHEQFF. DNA of the CDR3: TGCAGTGCTAGACGGGGGAGGACTAGCGGGATACATGAGCAGTTCTTC.

This clonotype has more than one count but fewer than ten. The chain joins TRBV19 to TRBJ1-5; D remains ambiguous. The CDR3 has 14 residues. In germline, CDR1 is LNHDA, CDR2 SQIVND (reference sequence). V was pared by 10 bases and J by 2 bases, with 15 bases between. The CDR3 nucleotides are TGTGCCACTAGCACCCGGGCTGGCAATCAGCCCCAGCATTTT. Translated: CATSTRAGNQPQHF. The full variable domain, its missing parts supplied by reference TRBV19 and TRBJ1-5, is DGGITQSPKYLFRKEGQNVTLSCEQNLNHDAMYWYRQDPGQGLRLIYYSQIVNDFQKGDIAEGYSVSREKKESFPLTVTSAQKNPTAFYLCATSTRAGNQPQHFGDGTRLSIL.

The rearrangement uses TRBV12-3 or TRBV12-4 and TRBJ2-7; 11 positions match TRBD2. The junction had 5 bases not matched to a gene; V was cut back by 5 bases and J by 2 bases. This CDR3 comprises 15 residues. Here the CDR3 DNA reads TGTGCCAGCAGTACTAGCGGGAGCGTTACCTACGAGCAGTACTTC. Translated, it gives CASSTSGSVTYEQYF.

This clonotype was counted only a few times. This sequence joins TRBV12-3 or TRBV12-4 and TRBJ2-7, with D unresolved. V lost 3 bases, J lost 6 bases, and 9 bases lay in between. The CDR3 runs to 12 residues. The chain's CDR3 is CASSFSQAEQYF. CDR3 bases: TGTGCCAGCAGTTTTTCTCAAGCCGAGCAGTACTTC.

V usage is TRBV12-3 or TRBV12-4 and J usage is TRBJ2-5; TRBD2 is a possible D gene (5 bases). V was cut by 4 bases and J by 4 bases, with 7 bases left in between. CDR3 size: 12 residues. DNA of the CDR3: TGTGCCAGCAGTTACGGGGTAGAGACCCAGTACTTC. Translated, it gives CASSYGVETQYF.

This clonotype was recorded a few times. The rearrangement uses TRBV9 and TRBJ2-5, with 12 nucleotides matching TRBD1. The CDR3 has 15 residues. Trimming cost V 5 bases and J 5 bases; bases outside gene matches: 7. Looked up from germline, CDR1 is SGDLS and CDR2 is YYNGEE. CDR3 residues: CASSTGTGGAETQYF. The CDR3 region has the DNA TGTGCCAGCAGTACCGGGACAGGGGGCGCGGAGACCCAGTACTTC.

This clonotype was detected a few times. The rearrangement joins TRBV20-1 to TRBJ2-7; 10 positions agree with TRBD1. This CDR3 spans 14 amino acids. Germline CDR1 reads DFQATT; CDR2 reads SNEGSKA (reference sequence). J lost 5 bases, V lost 1 base, and 5 bases had no gene match. Here the CDR3 DNA reads TGCAGTGCTAGAGTTGAGACAGGGGGCAACGAGCAGTACTTC. Translation: CSARVETGGNEQYF.

This clonotype was recorded at least ten times. The gene calls are TRBV2 and TRBJ1-5, with 8 bases lining up with TRBD1. V lost 6 bases to trimming and J lost 6 bases; unmatched junction nucleotides: 7. Per germline, CDR1 SNHLY and CDR2 FYNNEI. There are 14 residues in the CDR3. The DNA of the CDR3 is TGTGCCAGCAGCCCGGACAGGGTTGGTCAGCCCCAGCATTTT. This translates into CASSPDRVGQPQHF.